Listed below are T cell receptor beta chains from one sample, sequenced in a study of spatial heterogeneity in lung cancer. TCRdb ran MiXCR on the 5' RACE reads and lists one entry per CDR3 protein. The sample yields roughly 39,000 distinct CDR3 sequences, about 5.8% seen once. Source: PBMCs, taken at surgery. These receptor sequences come from a male donor with early-stage non-small cell lung cancer. Each CDR3 is given with its conserved first and last residue. The order of the fields is D gene, clone size, J gene, V gene, CDR3 DNA, CDR3 protein. A D gene is named only where the DNA matches it firmly. For some rows the clone size is stated as once, few or many, or as a class when expanded; others skip it.

d_call: TRBD1
clone_size: few
j_call: TRBJ1-5
v_call: TRBV20-1
cdr3_nt: TGCAGTGCACAGGGGACCTATCAGCCCCAGCATTTT
cdr3_aa: CSAQGTYQPQHF

d_call: .
clone_size: many
j_call: TRBJ1-1
v_call: TRBV12-3/TRBV12-4
cdr3_nt: TGTGCCAGCAGTTTCTCGGTATCCAGGGCGATGAACACTGAAGCTTTCTTT
cdr3_aa: CASSFSVSRAMNTEAFF

d_call: TRBD2
clone_size: .
j_call: TRBJ2-5
v_call: TRBV27
cdr3_nt: TGTGCCAGCAGTTTGACTACACCCGGGGGGGCCACGGAGACCCAGTACTTC
cdr3_aa: CASSLTTPGGATETQYF

d_call: .
clone_size: many
j_call: TRBJ2-6
v_call: TRBV28
cdr3_nt: TGTGCCTCTCGCCAGGCAGGCGTTATGTCTGGGGCCAACGTCCTGACTTTC
cdr3_aa: CASRQAGVMSGANVLTF

d_call: TRBD1
clone_size: few
j_call: TRBJ2-2
v_call: TRBV7-2
cdr3_nt: TGTGCCAGCAGCCGACAGGGGGCCACCGGGGAGCTGTTTTTT
cdr3_aa: CASSRQGATGELFF

d_call: .
clone_size: few
j_call: TRBJ1-1
v_call: TRBV5-4
cdr3_nt: TGTGCCAGCAGCTTGCGGGGCATAAACACTGAAGCTTTCTTT
cdr3_aa: CASSLRGINTEAFF

d_call: .
clone_size: many
j_call: TRBJ2-1
v_call: TRBV9
cdr3_nt: TGTGCCAGCAGCGTAGTAGGGGGGGGTGAGCAGTTCTTC
cdr3_aa: CASSVVGGGEQFF

d_call: TRBD1
clone_size: .
j_call: TRBJ1-5
v_call: TRBV20-1
cdr3_nt: TGCAGTGCTAGCGGGGGACAGGGGAACGTTTTTAGCAATCAGCCCCAGCATTTT
cdr3_aa: CSASGGQGNVFSNQPQHF

d_call: TRBD1
clone_size: many
j_call: TRBJ1-1
v_call: TRBV28
cdr3_nt: TGTGCCAGCGGGACAGGGAGGGTTGAAGCTTTCTTT
cdr3_aa: CASGTGRVEAFF

d_call: TRBD2
clone_size: many
j_call: TRBJ2-5
v_call: TRBV7-2
cdr3_nt: TGTGCCAGCAGCTGGTCTAGCGGCGAGACCCAGTACTTC
cdr3_aa: CASSWSSGETQYF

d_call: .
clone_size: .
j_call: TRBJ1-4
v_call: TRBV20-1
cdr3_nt: TGCAGTGCTGGCCAGACAGTAACTAATGAAAAACTGTTTTTT
cdr3_aa: CSAGQTVTNEKLFF

d_call: .
clone_size: .
j_call: TRBJ1-3
v_call: TRBV11-2
cdr3_nt: TGTGCCAGCCGGGGAAGGGGAAACACCATATATTTT
cdr3_aa: CASRGRGNTIYF

d_call: .
clone_size: few
j_call: TRBJ1-3
v_call: TRBV12-5
cdr3_nt: TGTGCTAGTGCCCCTCACGGGCAGGGACTTTCTGGAAACACCATATATTTT
cdr3_aa: CASAPHGQGLSGNTIYF

d_call: .
clone_size: .
j_call: TRBJ1-5
v_call: TRBV6-5
cdr3_nt: TGTGCCAGCAGCCTTGAGACAGGCTTTCAGCCCCAGCATTTT
cdr3_aa: CASSLETGFQPQHF

d_call: .
clone_size: many
j_call: TRBJ1-5
v_call: TRBV19
cdr3_nt: TGTGCCAGTAGTATGGGGGCGCGGTATAGCAATCAGCCCCAGCATTTT
cdr3_aa: CASSMGARYSNQPQHF

d_call: .
clone_size: .
j_call: TRBJ1-6
v_call: TRBV19
cdr3_nt: TGTGCCAGTAGTATCAAAGCAGGGAGCTCCTATAATTCACCCCTCCACTTT
cdr3_aa: CASSIKAGSSYNSPLHF

d_call: .
clone_size: .
j_call: TRBJ2-3
v_call: TRBV4-1
cdr3_nt: TGCGCCAGCAGCCAACAGGGTTCTCCTAGCACAGATACGCAGTATTTT
cdr3_aa: CASSQQGSPSTDTQYF